This entry concerns a single T cell receptor (beta chain). Antigen specificity is unknown. Germline lookup yields CDR1 KGHSH and CDR2 LQKENI. The CDR3 is 15 amino acids. Losses at the gene ends were 0 bases for V and 7 bases for J; bases not matched to a gene: 6. It was across several immunoSEQ plates that each subset's genomic DNA was evenly split. Here immunoSEQ multiplex PCR was the method, and the copy in TCRdb shows in-frame clones only, minus some. This table holds roughly 2 million clones, about 95% found once. This record comes from a study of shared clonotypes between healthy human individuals. Naive CD8 populations comprised CD45RO-negative cells positively selected for CCR7, excluding terminally differentiated effector memory CD45RA+ cells. General study findings and limits: Sharing of clonotypes among donors was expected to vary with sequencing depth.

J is TRBJ2-1 and V is TRBV18; 7 bases match TRBD2. The sample was naive CD8+ T cells sorted from blood. This receptor was obtained from a man between 18 and 35 years old in good health. The DNA of the CDR3 is TGTGCCAGCTCACCACCCGGACCGGGGGGTAATGAGCAGTTCTTC. Its protein is CASSPPGPGGNEQFF.